This TCR beta chain was sequenced for a study of T cell responses to AZD1222 COVID-19 vaccine. Study overall: Whether given at about 4 or about 12 weeks, second doses were pooled.

Regarding this clone: The sample carries other DNA sequences with the same CDR3.

With 1 base clipped from V and 2 bases from J, the junction kept 2 bases outside the gene matches. The length of the CDR3 is 15 residues. CDR1 is LGHDT and CDR2 is YNNKEL in the germline V gene (reference sequence). Sequencing used immunoSEQ multiplex PCR; TCRdb keeps in-frame clones, though not all of them. The sample carries about 100,000 clones, approximately 89% recorded once. The sequencing used peripheral blood, collected on day 0 of AZD1222 vaccination. V gene TRBV3-1 (or the pseudogene TRBV3-2) combines with J gene TRBJ1-5; 7 bases agree with TRBD1. The clonotype was recovered from an adult in good health. The CDR3 protein is CASSQATGGNQPQHF. In DNA form, the CDR3 reads TGTGCCAGCAGCCAAGCTACAGGGGGCAATCAGCCCCAGCATTTT.